Each of the 21 T cell receptor beta chains below was sequenced from the same sample in a study of neurological immune-mediated disorders. TCRdb re-derived calls from the 5' RACE reads in MiXCR, one entry per CDR3 protein. Of 18,000 or so distinct CDR3 sequences listed, approximately 15% are singletons. Sequencing was performed on CD4+ T cells from blood. The receptors derive from a woman aged 55-70 years with HTLV-1-associated myelopathy (HAM/TSP).

This clonotype was found many times. The chain carries TRBV2 and TRBJ2-7; maybe TRBD2 (7 bases). The CDR3 has 14 residues. Between the trimmed V and J ends, which lost 6 bases and 4 bases, there was a span of 16 bases. Germline V gene lookup returns CDR1 SNHLY and CDR2 FYNNEI. Written as DNA, the CDR3 is TGTGCCAGCAGGGGAGGCGGGGGCGCATACGAGCAGTACTTC. Protein product: CASRGGGGAYEQYF. Full variable domain (outside the CDR3, taken from reference TRBV2 and TRBJ2-7): EPEVTQTPSHQVTQMGQEVILRCVPISNHLYFYWYRQILGQKVEFLVSFYNNEISEKSEIFDDQFSVERPDGSNFTLKIRSTKLEDSAMYFCASRGGGGAYEQYFGPGTRLTVT.

This clonotype was detected ten times or more. The rearrangement uses TRBV4-1 and TRBJ2-7; TRBD1 aligns across 9 bases. This CDR3 comprises 15 residues. CDR1 and CDR2 from the germline V gene are MGHRA and YSYEKL. The V and J ends lost 4 bases and 3 bases, in that order; junction bases with no gene match: 7. DNA of the CDR3: TGCGCCAGCAGCCGAGCGGGACAGGGAGACTACGAGCAGTACTTC. Amino acid sequence: CASSRAGQGDYEQYF.

The rearrangement links TRBV7-9 to TRBJ2-3; 13 positions agree with TRBD2. J lost 6 bases, V lost 6 bases, and 3 bases had no gene match. There are 14 residues in the CDR3. The germline V gene has CDR1 SEHNR and CDR2 FQNEAQ (reference sequence). CDR3 sequence reads: CASRGLAGADTQYF. In nucleotides, the CDR3 is TGTGCCAGCAGAGGACTAGCGGGAGCGGATACGCAGTATTTT.

This clonotype was seen ten or more times. The chain employs TRBV12-5 and TRBJ1-1; D possibly corresponds to TRBD1 (6 bases). V lost 3 bases and J 1 base, leaving 6 bases between the germline ends. Germline CDR1 LGHNT, CDR2 FRNRAP. The CDR3 extends over 13 amino acids. CDR3 in DNA: TGTGCTAGTGGTTTAGGGGGGAACACTGAAGCTTTCTTT. Translating gives CASGLGGNTEAFF.

This clonotype was detected ten times or more. The chain has TRBV5-1 and TRBJ2-3, with TRBD2 identical over 8 bases. After removal of 5 bases from V and 9 bases from J, the junction contained 14 bases not matched to a gene. Germline-derived CDR1 and CDR2 are SGHRS and YFSETQ. The CDR3 has 15 residues. The DNA for the CDR3 is TGCGCCAGCAGTTTAGTAGCGGGGCCAGGTGGCACGCAGTATTTT. This gives the protein CASSLVAGPGGTQYF.

This clonotype was seen ten or more times. The chain recombines TRBV20-1 with TRBJ2-2, with D possibly matching TRBD1 (6 bases). The CDR3 loop spans 13 amino acids. Trimming removed 6 bases from V and 17 bases from J, with 25 bases in between. The germline gives CDR1 DFQATT, CDR2 SNEGSKA (reference sequence). DNA of the CDR3: TGCAGTGCCAGGGGTAAAAACACCGGGGAGCGTTTTTTT. Amino acids: CSARGKNTGERFF.

This clonotype has ten or more counts. The chain recombines TRBV20-1 with TRBJ2-5; 13 bases line up with TRBD2. The CDR3 extends over 16 amino acids. Germline V lookup: CDR1 DFQATT, CDR2 SNEGSKA (reference sequence). V was clipped by 0 bases and J by 7 bases; unmatched bases: 8. The CDR3 region is CSARERLAGGGGTQYF. The CDR3 DNA sequence: TGCAGTGCTAGAGAAAGACTAGCGGGAGGAGGTGGGACCCAGTACTTC.

This clonotype has just a few counts. The genes are TRBV6-2 or TRBV6-3 and TRBJ2-7; D is undetermined. Germline V gene lookup returns CDR1 MNHEY and CDR2 SVGEGT. Trimming shortened V by 10 bases and J by 7 bases, and 17 bases separated the two germline ends. This CDR3 region has 12 residues. The CDR3 DNA follows: TGTGCCACCCGTTCATCGTCCTCGGAGCAGTACTTC. Amino acid sequence: CATRSSSSEQYF.

The J gene is TRBJ2-3, the V gene TRBV5-5, with 12 positions matching TRBD2. The CDR3 has 17 residues. The germline V gene has CDR1 SGHKS and CDR2 YYEKEE (reference sequence). The trim removed 1 base at V and 6 bases at J, leaving 9 bases unmatched. CDR3 residues: CASSLTPSGGAPDTQYF. CDR3 sequence (DNA): TGTGCCAGCAGCTTGACCCCTAGCGGGGGGGCCCCGGATACGCAGTATTTT.

This clonotype was recorded at least ten times. This chain links TRBV5-1 with TRBJ2-5, with 8 nucleotides matching TRBD1. Germline lookup yields CDR1 SGHRS and CDR2 YFSETQ. This CDR3 contains 16 residues. With V trimmed by 0 bases and J by 1 base, 5 bases remained unmatched. Here the CDR3 reads CASSLEGTGLQETQYF. The CDR3 DNA follows: TGCGCCAGCAGCTTGGAGGGGACAGGACTCCAAGAGACCCAGTACTTC.

This clonotype was seen many times. This sequence joins TRBV12-3 or TRBV12-4 and TRBJ2-7; TRBD1 matches 7 bases. J was trimmed by 0 bases and V by 7 bases; bases with no gene match: 12. The CDR3 is made up of 16 amino acids. CDR3 sequence: CASNLNRGPNSYEQYF. The CDR3 DNA reads as TGTGCCAGCAATCTAAACAGGGGACCTAACTCCTACGAGCAGTACTTC.

This clonotype was recorded at least ten times. The V and J genes are TRBV20-1 and TRBJ1-2, with TRBD1 matching over 7 bases. CDR1 is DFQATT, CDR2 SNEGSKA, per germline (reference sequence). Losses at the gene ends were 3 bases for V and 2 bases for J; bases not matched to a gene: 3. The CDR3 consists of 13 residues. CDR3 sequence: CSARGQTNYGYTF. The CDR3 nucleotides read TGCAGTGCTAGGGGACAGACCAACTATGGCTACACCTTC.

This clonotype was counted many times. The V and J genes are TRBV6-5 and TRBJ1-6; D may be TRBD1 (5 bases). There are 15 residues in the CDR3. The germline V gene has CDR1 MNHEY and CDR2 SVGAGI. V dropped 2 bases and J dropped 7 bases, with 12 bases sitting between them. In DNA, the CDR3 is TGTGCCAGCAGTTACGGTGACAGAGAGAATTCACCCCTCCACTTT. Its protein product is CASSYGDRENSPLHF.

This clonotype was counted only a few times. The chain has TRBV19 and TRBJ1-1, with 11 bases fitting TRBD1. Germline-derived CDR1 and CDR2 are LNHDA and SQIVND (reference sequence). The CDR3 runs to 13 residues. With 8 bases clipped from V and 3 bases from J, the junction kept 2 bases outside the gene matches. CDR3 sequence: CASRDRGYTEAFF. The CDR3 coding sequence is TGTGCCAGTCGGGACAGGGGGTACACTGAAGCTTTCTTT.

This clonotype was counted ten times or more. The J gene is TRBJ1-4, the V gene TRBV20-1; a possible D gene is TRBD1 (6 bases). The germline CDR1 and CDR2 sequences are DFQATT and SNEGSKA (reference sequence). The CDR3 length is 13 residues. V was cut by 6 bases and J by 1 base, with 9 bases left in between. The CDR3 protein is CSAPDRTNEKLFF. The CDR3 region has the DNA TGCAGTGCCCCGGACAGAACTAATGAAAAACTGTTTTTT.

This clonotype occurred many times. The J gene is TRBJ1-1, the V gene TRBV6-6; a weak D match, TRBD1 (5 bases). Deletions cut 0 bases from V and 1 base from J, with 15 bases between. This CDR3 region has 17 residues. The germline CDR1 and CDR2 sequences are MNHNY and SVGAGI (reference sequence). The CDR3 sequence: CASSYSNNPGQNTEAFF. In DNA form, the CDR3 reads TGTGCCAGCAGTTACTCGAACAATCCAGGGCAGAACACTGAAGCTTTCTTT.

This clonotype occurred many times. The genes are TRBV19 and TRBJ2-1, with D perhaps TRBD2 (5 bases). This CDR3 is 14 amino acids long. Germline V gene sequence: CDR1 LNHDA, CDR2 SQIVND (reference sequence). Trimming pared 3 bases from V and 9 bases from J, leaving 15 bases between. The CDR3 nucleotides are TGTGCCAGTAGTATCGGCCGCGGCCGGGGTGAGCAGTTCTTC. It specifies CASSIGRGRGEQFF.

This clonotype showed up many times. A clone one base away is much larger, so this may be a read error. The CDR3 region has the DNA TGCGCCAACAGCCCACGGGTCTTTTCGAACACCGGGGAGGTGTTTTTT. The encoded protein is CANSPRVFSNTGEVFF. V gene TRBV5-1 combines with J gene TRBJ2-2; tentatively, D is TRBD2 (6 bases). The CDR3 covers 16 residues. Germline V gene lookup returns CDR1 SGHRS and CDR2 YFSETQ. Using reference TRBV5-1 and TRBJ2-2 for the parts outside the CDR3, the full variable domain is KAGVTQTPRYLIKTRGQQVTLSCSPISGHRSVSWYQQTPGQGLQFLFEYFSETQRNKGNFPGRFSGRQFSNSRSEMNVSTLELGDSALYLCANSPRVFSNTGEVFFGEGSRLTVL.

Only a few counts were recorded for this clonotype. The V call is TRBV6-2 or TRBV6-3, the J call TRBJ2-1; 16 bases map to TRBD2. CDR1 MNHEY and CDR2 SVGEGT come from the germline V gene. This CDR3 comprises 19 residues. The J segment lost 1 base and the V segment lost 4 bases, leaving 7 bases of the junction unmatched. CDR3 protein: CASSSSGTSGRGSYNEQFF. CDR3 in DNA: TGTGCCAGCAGTTCATCCGGGACTAGCGGGAGGGGTTCCTACAATGAGCAGTTCTTC.

This clonotype has a count of ten or more. The V call is TRBV6-2 or TRBV6-3, the J call TRBJ2-3; D is tentatively TRBD1 or TRBD2 (5 bases each). The CDR3 loop spans 13 amino acids. Deletions cut 4 bases from V and 7 bases from J, with 12 bases between. Germline V gives CDR1 MNHEY, CDR2 SVGEGT. CDR3 coding DNA: TGTGCCAGCAGTTGGGACCTGGGTCATACGCAGTATTTT. As protein: CASSWDLGHTQYF.

The sample holds many counts of this clonotype. J is TRBJ2-7 and V is TRBV3-1, with TRBD2 as a possible D gene (5 bases). This CDR3 spans 14 amino acids. With 1 base removed from V and 3 bases from J, the gap between germline ends came to 10 bases. Germline values: CDR1 LGHDT, CDR2 YNNKEL (reference sequence). CDR3 DNA: TGTGCCAGCAGCCAAGCGGGAACTCGCTACGAGCAGTACTTC. It specifies CASSQAGTRYEQYF.